This is a list of T cell receptor beta chains from one sample in a study of shared clonotypes between healthy human individuals. Here immunoSEQ multiplex PCR was the method, and the copy in TCRdb shows in-frame clones only, minus some. Of 950,000 to 1,100,000 clones listed, approximately 70% were seen once; the top ten hold approximately 1.5%. Input material: memory CD4+ T cells sorted from blood. These receptor sequences come from a man in his late teens or twenties in good health. Each CDR3 is given with its conserved first and last residue. Fields, in order: D gene, CDR3 length, J gene, clone size, V gene, CDR3 protein, CDR3 DNA. D genes are given only for firm matches. The size field is filled for only some rows; it gives once, few, many or a size class.

d_call: .; cdr3_length: 18; j_call: TRBJ2-6; clone_size: few; v_call: TRBV5-4; cdr3_aa: CASSPGQGTSAGANVLTF; cdr3_nt: TGTGCCAGCAGCCCTGGACAGGGGACTAGTGCTGGGGCCAACGTCCTGACTTTC
d_call: .; cdr3_length: 14; j_call: TRBJ2-7; clone_size: .; v_call: TRBV4-1; cdr3_aa: CASSVWTESYEQYF; cdr3_nt: TGCGCCAGCAGCGTCTGGACAGAGTCCTACGAGCAGTACTTC
d_call: .; cdr3_length: 16; j_call: TRBJ2-7; clone_size: .; v_call: TRBV27; cdr3_aa: CASRPDRTLHLYEQYF; cdr3_nt: TGTGCCAGCAGACCCGACAGGACCCTTCACCTCTACGAGCAGTACTTC
d_call: .; cdr3_length: 13; j_call: TRBJ1-2; clone_size: .; v_call: TRBV5-4; cdr3_aa: CASSSTGERGYTF; cdr3_nt: TGTGCCAGCAGCTCCACGGGGGAGCGGGGCTACACCTTC
d_call: .; cdr3_length: 12; j_call: TRBJ1-5; clone_size: .; v_call: TRBV10-2; cdr3_aa: CASSEADQPQHF; cdr3_nt: TGCGCCAGCAGTGAGGCCGATCAGCCCCAGCATTTT
d_call: .; cdr3_length: 12; j_call: TRBJ2-3; clone_size: few; v_call: TRBV7-9; cdr3_aa: CASSFSADTQYF; cdr3_nt: TGTGCCAGCAGCTTTAGCGCAGATACGCAGTATTTT
d_call: .; cdr3_length: 15; j_call: TRBJ2-5; clone_size: few; v_call: TRBV29-1; cdr3_aa: CSVAMTGQSKETQYF; cdr3_nt: TGCAGCGTTGCGATGACCGGACAGTCCAAAGAGACCCAGTACTTC
d_call: TRBD2; cdr3_length: 14; j_call: TRBJ2-5; clone_size: once; v_call: TRBV7-7; cdr3_aa: CASSPSAGGETQYF; cdr3_nt: TGTGCTAGCAGCCCCTCAGCGGGAGGGGAGACCCAGTACTTC
d_call: TRBD1; cdr3_length: 14; j_call: TRBJ2-3; clone_size: .; v_call: TRBV5-8; cdr3_aa: CASSSGTGRDTQYF; cdr3_nt: TGTGCCAGCAGCTCCGGGACAGGGAGAGATACGCAGTATTTT
d_call: TRBD2; cdr3_length: 15; j_call: TRBJ2-1; clone_size: many; v_call: TRBV2; cdr3_aa: CASSERAGGPNEQFF; cdr3_nt: TGTGCCAGCAGTGAGAGAGCGGGGGGTCCCAATGAGCAGTTCTTC
d_call: TRBD2; cdr3_length: 16; j_call: TRBJ2-3; clone_size: .; v_call: TRBV5-1; cdr3_aa: CASSLDIAGGQDTQYF; cdr3_nt: TGCGCCAGCAGCTTGGATATAGCGGGGGGCCAAGATACGCAGTATTTT
d_call: .; cdr3_length: 14; j_call: TRBJ2-1; clone_size: .; v_call: TRBV30; cdr3_aa: CAWSWISSYNEQFF; cdr3_nt: TGTGCCTGGAGTTGGATATCCTCCTACAATGAGCAGTTCTTC
d_call: TRBD1; cdr3_length: 16; j_call: TRBJ2-1; clone_size: .; v_call: TRBV5-4; cdr3_aa: CASSHAGGKSYNEQFF; cdr3_nt: TGTGCCAGCAGCCACGCAGGGGGCAAATCCTACAATGAGCAGTTCTTC
d_call: TRBD1; cdr3_length: 15; j_call: TRBJ1-4; clone_size: .; v_call: TRBV5-1; cdr3_aa: CASSSGQATNEKLFF; cdr3_nt: TGCGCCAGCAGCTCCGGACAGGCAACTAATGAAAAACTGTTTTTT
d_call: .; cdr3_length: 15; j_call: TRBJ2-5; clone_size: .; v_call: TRBV4-3; cdr3_aa: CASSQDAGTRETQYF; cdr3_nt: TGCGCCAGCAGCCAAGATGCAGGGACAAGAGAGACCCAGTACTTC
d_call: TRBD2; cdr3_length: 15; j_call: TRBJ2-7; clone_size: .; v_call: TRBV13; cdr3_aa: CASALPSGGGYEQYF; cdr3_nt: TGTGCCAGCGCGCTCCCTAGCGGGGGGGGCTACGAGCAGTACTTC
d_call: TRBD2; cdr3_length: 16; j_call: TRBJ2-4; clone_size: few; v_call: TRBV5-4; cdr3_aa: CASSLAGQGTKNIQYF; cdr3_nt: TGTGCCAGCAGCCTAGCGGGCCAGGGGACCAAAAACATTCAGTACTTC
d_call: .; cdr3_length: 16; j_call: TRBJ1-6; clone_size: few; v_call: TRBV21-1; cdr3_aa: CARAPGSQEGNSPLHF; cdr3_nt: TGTGCCAGGGCCCCGGGATCCCAAGAGGGGAATTCACCCCTCCACTTT
d_call: TRBD1; cdr3_length: 14; j_call: TRBJ1-1; clone_size: .; v_call: TRBV30; cdr3_aa: CAWSVLQGDTEAFF; cdr3_nt: TGTGCCTGGAGTGTACTACAGGGGGACACTGAAGCTTTCTTT
d_call: TRBD1; cdr3_length: 15; j_call: TRBJ2-1; clone_size: once; v_call: TRBV5-1; cdr3_aa: CASSFTGTDYNEQFF; cdr3_nt: TGCGCCAGCAGCTTTACCGGGACAGACTACAATGAGCAGTTCTTC
d_call: TRBD1; cdr3_length: 15; j_call: TRBJ2-5; clone_size: .; v_call: TRBV9; cdr3_aa: CASSLGGANKETQYF; cdr3_nt: TGTGCCAGCAGCTTAGGGGGCGCAAATAAGGAGACCCAGTACTTC
d_call: .; cdr3_length: 17; j_call: TRBJ2-3; clone_size: .; v_call: TRBV5-6; cdr3_aa: CASSLAPIGGPTDTQYF; cdr3_nt: TGTGCCAGCAGCTTGGCCCCCATCGGGGGCCCCACAGATACGCAGTATTTT
d_call: .; cdr3_length: 15; j_call: TRBJ2-6; clone_size: .; v_call: TRBV9; cdr3_aa: CASSPTGAGANVLTF; cdr3_nt: TGTGCCAGCAGCCCTACAGGTGCTGGGGCCAACGTCCTGACTTTC
d_call: TRBD1; cdr3_length: 17; j_call: TRBJ2-6; clone_size: .; v_call: TRBV15; cdr3_aa: CATSMGTETLGANVLTF; cdr3_nt: TGTGCCACCAGCATGGGGACAGAGACCCTTGGGGCCAACGTCCTGACTTTC
d_call: .; cdr3_length: 15; j_call: TRBJ2-1; clone_size: .; v_call: TRBV9; cdr3_aa: CASSVATLGAGEQFF; cdr3_nt: TGTGCCAGCAGCGTAGCGACCTTGGGGGCAGGGGAGCAGTTCTTC
d_call: TRBD2; cdr3_length: 15; j_call: TRBJ2-1; clone_size: few; v_call: TRBV11-2; cdr3_aa: CASSFTSGTEYEQFF; cdr3_nt: TGTGCCAGCAGCTTCACTAGCGGGACGGAATATGAGCAGTTCTTC
d_call: TRBD1; cdr3_length: 19; j_call: TRBJ1-4; clone_size: .; v_call: TRBV11-2; cdr3_aa: CASSTDRWDSLETNEKLFF; cdr3_nt: TGTGCCAGCAGCACCGATAGATGGGACAGTCTGGAAACTAATGAAAAACTGTTTTTT
d_call: TRBD1; cdr3_length: 16; j_call: TRBJ1-2; clone_size: .; v_call: TRBV5-1; cdr3_aa: CASSLVTGEPNSGYTF; cdr3_nt: TGCGCCAGCAGCTTGGTTACAGGGGAGCCCAATTCTGGCTACACCTTC
d_call: .; cdr3_length: 13; j_call: TRBJ1-2; clone_size: .; v_call: TRBV28; cdr3_aa: CASSLALGWGYTF; cdr3_nt: TGTGCCAGCAGTCTGGCTTTGGGATGGGGCTACACCTTC
d_call: TRBD2; cdr3_length: 17; j_call: TRBJ2-7; clone_size: .; v_call: TRBV7-8; cdr3_aa: CASSLVPLAGGTYEQYF; cdr3_nt: TGTGCCAGCAGCTTAGTCCCCCTAGCGGGAGGTACCTACGAGCAGTACTTC
d_call: TRBD2; cdr3_length: 16; j_call: TRBJ2-4; clone_size: .; v_call: TRBV7-2; cdr3_aa: CASSLSSGWAKNIQYF; cdr3_nt: TGTGCCAGCAGCTTGTCTAGCGGGTGGGCCAAAAACATTCAGTACTTC
d_call: .; cdr3_length: 15; j_call: TRBJ2-7; clone_size: .; v_call: TRBV7-9; cdr3_aa: CASSFSSLSIGEQYF; cdr3_nt: TGTGCCAGCAGCTTTTCCTCGCTTTCTATAGGCGAGCAGTACTTC